The following is a T cell receptor beta chain sequence with its context. Sequenced by immunoSEQ multiplex PCR; TCRdb stores in-frame clones only, minus some. The table shows roughly 380,000 clones, with around 91% occurring only once. This CDR3 is 14 amino acids long. Trimming stripped 8 bases from V and 4 bases from J, with 12 bases between. Germline V lookup: CDR1 MNHEY, CDR2 SMNVEV (reference sequence). This entry belongs to a study of blood T cell repertoires in COVID-19. This TCR came from a middle-aged woman with COVID-19, enrolled during active disease. The J gene is TRBJ1-6, the V gene TRBV27, with D tentatively TRBD1 (5 bases). Sequencing was performed on peripheral blood. CDR3 sequence: CASAETAYNSPLHF. CDR3 nucleotides: TGTGCCAGCGCTGAGACAGCTTATAATTCACCCCTCCACTTT.